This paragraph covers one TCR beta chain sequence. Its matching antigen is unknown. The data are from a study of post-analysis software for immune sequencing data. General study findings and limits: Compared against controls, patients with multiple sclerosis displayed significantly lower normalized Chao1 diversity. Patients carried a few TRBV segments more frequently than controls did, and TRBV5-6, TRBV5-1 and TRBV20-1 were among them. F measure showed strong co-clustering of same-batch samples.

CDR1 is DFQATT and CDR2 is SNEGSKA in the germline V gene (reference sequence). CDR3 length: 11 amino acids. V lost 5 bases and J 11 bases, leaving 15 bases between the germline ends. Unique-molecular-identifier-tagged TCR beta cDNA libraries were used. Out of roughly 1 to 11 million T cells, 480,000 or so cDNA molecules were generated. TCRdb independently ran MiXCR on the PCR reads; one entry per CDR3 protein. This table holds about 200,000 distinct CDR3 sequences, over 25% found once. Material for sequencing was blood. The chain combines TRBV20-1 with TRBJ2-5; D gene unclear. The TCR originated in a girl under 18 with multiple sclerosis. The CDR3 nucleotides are TGCAGTGCTCCTACCTACAATGAGCAGTACTTC. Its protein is CSAPTYNEQYF.